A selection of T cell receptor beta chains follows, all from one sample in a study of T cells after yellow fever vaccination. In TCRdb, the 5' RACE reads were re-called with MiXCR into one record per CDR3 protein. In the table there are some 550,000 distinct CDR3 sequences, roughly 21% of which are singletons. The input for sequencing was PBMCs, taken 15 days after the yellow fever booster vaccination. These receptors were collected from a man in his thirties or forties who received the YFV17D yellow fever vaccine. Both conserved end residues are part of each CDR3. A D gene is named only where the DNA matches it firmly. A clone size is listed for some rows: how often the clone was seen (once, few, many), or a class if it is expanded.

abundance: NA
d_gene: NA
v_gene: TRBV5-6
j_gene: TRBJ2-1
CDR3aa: CASSLPGNNEQFF
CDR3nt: TGTGCCAGCAGCCTACCAGGGAACAATGAGCAGTTCTTC

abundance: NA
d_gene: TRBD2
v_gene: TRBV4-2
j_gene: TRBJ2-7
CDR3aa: CASSRGLAERSYEQYF
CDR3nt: TGTGCCAGCAGCCGAGGACTAGCCGAACGCTCCTACGAGCAGTACTTC

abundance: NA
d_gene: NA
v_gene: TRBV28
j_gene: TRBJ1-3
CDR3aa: CASRVGNTIYF
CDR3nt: TGTGCCAGCAGGGTTGGAAACACCATATATTTT

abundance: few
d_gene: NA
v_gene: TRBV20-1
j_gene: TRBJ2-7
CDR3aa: CSARRQHYEQYF
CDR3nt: TGCAGTGCTAGAAGACAGCACTACGAGCAGTACTTC

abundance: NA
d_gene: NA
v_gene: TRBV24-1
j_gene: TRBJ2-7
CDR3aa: CATSEGPGQSSYEQYF
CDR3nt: TGTGCCACCAGTGAAGGACCGGGACAAAGCTCCTACGAGCAGTACTTC

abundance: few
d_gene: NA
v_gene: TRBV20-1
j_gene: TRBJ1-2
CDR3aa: CSARVVALGGDPNYGYTF
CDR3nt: TGCAGTGCTAGAGTTGTAGCCCTTGGAGGGGACCCTAACTATGGCTACACCTTC

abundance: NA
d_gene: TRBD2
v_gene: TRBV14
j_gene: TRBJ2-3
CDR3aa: CASSQQTGLAGISTDTQYF
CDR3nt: TGTGCCAGCAGCCAGCAAACGGGACTAGCGGGTATTAGCACAGATACGCAGTATTTT

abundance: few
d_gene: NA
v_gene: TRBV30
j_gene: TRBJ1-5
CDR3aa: CAWSSRAQPQHF
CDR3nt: TGTGCCTGGAGCTCGAGGGCCCAGCCCCAGCATTTT

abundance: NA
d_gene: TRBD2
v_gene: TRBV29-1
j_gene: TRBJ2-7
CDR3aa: CSAGLAGRLGEQYF
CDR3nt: TGCAGCGCTGGACTAGCGGGAAGGTTAGGCGAGCAGTACTTC

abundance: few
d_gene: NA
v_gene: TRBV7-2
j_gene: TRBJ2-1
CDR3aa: CASSPFPGNEQFF
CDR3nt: TGTGCCAGCAGTCCATTCCCGGGGAATGAGCAGTTCTTC

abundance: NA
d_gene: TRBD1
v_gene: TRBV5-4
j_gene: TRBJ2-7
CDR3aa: CASSLYRTGFSYEQYF
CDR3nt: TGTGCCAGCAGCCTTTACAGGACAGGGTTCTCCTACGAGCAGTACTTC

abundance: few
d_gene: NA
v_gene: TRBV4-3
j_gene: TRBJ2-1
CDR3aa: CASSQEGPWGNEQFF
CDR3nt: TGCGCCAGCAGCCAAGAGGGACCTTGGGGCAATGAGCAGTTCTTC

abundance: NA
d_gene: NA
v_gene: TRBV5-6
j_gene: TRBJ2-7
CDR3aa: CASSFPASEQYF
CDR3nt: TGTGCCAGCAGTTTCCCCGCTTCCGAGCAGTACTTC

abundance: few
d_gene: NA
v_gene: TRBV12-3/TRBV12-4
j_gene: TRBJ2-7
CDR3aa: CASSLSLVYEQYF
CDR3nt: TGTGCCAGCAGTTTATCCCTAGTCTACGAGCAGTACTTC

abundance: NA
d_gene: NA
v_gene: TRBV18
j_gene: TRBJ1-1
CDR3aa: CASSPTGDEAFF
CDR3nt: TGTGCCAGCTCCCCGACAGGAGATGAAGCTTTCTTT

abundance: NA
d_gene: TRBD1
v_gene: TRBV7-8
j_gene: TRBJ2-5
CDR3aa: CASSSQGVAETLYF
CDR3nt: TGTGCCAGCAGCTCACAGGGGGTGGCAGAGACCCTGTACTTC

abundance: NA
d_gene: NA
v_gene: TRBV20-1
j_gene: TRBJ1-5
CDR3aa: CSALDGPNQPQHF
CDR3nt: TGCAGTGCTCTGGACGGCCCCAATCAGCCCCAGCATTTT

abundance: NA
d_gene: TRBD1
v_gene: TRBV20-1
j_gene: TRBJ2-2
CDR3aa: CSARGPGQGYTGELFF
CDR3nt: TGCAGTGCTAGGGGGCCGGGACAGGGATACACCGGGGAGCTGTTTTTT

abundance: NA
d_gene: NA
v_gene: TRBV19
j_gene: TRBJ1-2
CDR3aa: CASNIGSLFYGYTF
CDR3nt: TGTGCCAGTAATATCGGGAGTCTCTTCTATGGCTACACCTTC

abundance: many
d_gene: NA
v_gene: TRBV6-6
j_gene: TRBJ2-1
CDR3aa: CASGSSYNEQFF
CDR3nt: TGTGCCAGTGGGAGCTCCTACAATGAGCAGTTCTTC

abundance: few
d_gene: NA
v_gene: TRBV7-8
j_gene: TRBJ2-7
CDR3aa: CASAGTHTYEQYF
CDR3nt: TGTGCCAGCGCCGGGACACACACCTACGAGCAGTACTTC

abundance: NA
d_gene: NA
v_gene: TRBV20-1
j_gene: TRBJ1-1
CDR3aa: CSPPSPNTEAFF
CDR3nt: TGCAGTCCCCCCTCCCCCAACACTGAAGCTTTCTTT

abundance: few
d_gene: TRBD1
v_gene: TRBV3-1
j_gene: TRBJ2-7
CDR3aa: CASSQQGRGQGRFYEQYF
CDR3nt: TGTGCCAGCAGCCAGCAGGGTAGAGGACAGGGTCGTTTTTACGAGCAGTACTTC

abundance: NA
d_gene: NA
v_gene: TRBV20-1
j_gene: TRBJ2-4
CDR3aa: CSARESGRRAQNIQYF
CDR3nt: TGCAGTGCTAGAGAGAGTGGGAGGAGGGCCCAAAACATTCAGTACTTC

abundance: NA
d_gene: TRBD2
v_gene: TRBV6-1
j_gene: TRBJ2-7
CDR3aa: CASSASRRGGYEQYF
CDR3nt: TGTGCCAGCAGTGCCTCCCGGCGGGGGGGCTACGAGCAGTACTTC

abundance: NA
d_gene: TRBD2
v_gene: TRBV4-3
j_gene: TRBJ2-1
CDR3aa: CASSQEVAGSNEQFF
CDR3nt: TGCGCCAGCAGCCAAGAGGTAGCGGGCTCGAATGAGCAGTTCTTC

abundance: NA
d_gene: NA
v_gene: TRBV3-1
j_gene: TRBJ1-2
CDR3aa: CASSQQSGIYGYTF
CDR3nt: TGTGCCAGCAGCCAACAGTCGGGGATCTATGGCTACACCTTC

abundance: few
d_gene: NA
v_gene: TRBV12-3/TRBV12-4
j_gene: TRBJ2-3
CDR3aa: CASNELTDADTQYF
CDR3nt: TGTGCCAGCAATGAGTTAACGGACGCAGATACGCAGTATTTT

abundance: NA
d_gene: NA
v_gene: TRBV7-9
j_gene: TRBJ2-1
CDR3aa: CASSLVLLEQFF
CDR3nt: TGTGCCAGCAGCTTAGTCTTGCTTGAGCAGTTCTTC

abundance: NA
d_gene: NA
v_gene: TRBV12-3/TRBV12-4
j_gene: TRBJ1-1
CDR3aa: CASSQNYRAEAFF
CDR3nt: TGTGCCAGCAGTCAGAATTACCGGGCTGAAGCTTTCTTT

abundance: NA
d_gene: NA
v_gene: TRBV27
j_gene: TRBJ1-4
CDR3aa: CASSPQNAGEEKLFF
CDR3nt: TGTGCCAGCAGCCCGCAGAATGCGGGGGAAGAAAAACTGTTTTTT

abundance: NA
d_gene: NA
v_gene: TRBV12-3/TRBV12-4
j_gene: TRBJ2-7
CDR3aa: CASSLMGLNEQYF
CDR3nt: TGTGCCAGCAGTTTAATGGGTCTCAACGAGCAGTACTTC

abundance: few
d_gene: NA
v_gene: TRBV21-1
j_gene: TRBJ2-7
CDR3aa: CASSVCLSGTCEQYF
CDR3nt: TGTGCCAGCAGCGTTTGTTTATCCGGGACTTGTGAGCAGTACTTC

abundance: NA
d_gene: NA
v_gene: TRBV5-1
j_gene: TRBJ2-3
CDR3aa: CASSSDRGYTQYF
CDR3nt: TGCGCCAGCAGCTCAGATCGTGGGTATACGCAGTATTTT

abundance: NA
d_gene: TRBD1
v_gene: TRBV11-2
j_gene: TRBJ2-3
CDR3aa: CASRKGKGQGFTDTQYF
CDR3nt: TGTGCCAGCAGGAAAGGGAAGGGACAGGGATTCACAGATACGCAGTATTTT

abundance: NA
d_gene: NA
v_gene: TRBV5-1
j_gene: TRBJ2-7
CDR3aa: CASSQDRSYSYEQYF
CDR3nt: TGCGCCAGCAGCCAGGATCGCAGTTACTCCTACGAGCAGTACTTC